This T cell receptor beta chain was captured by sequencing in a study of PD-L1 blockade in urothelial cancer. Trimming stripped 0 bases from V and 7 bases from J, with 14 bases between. The CDR3 has 15 amino acids. Germline V gene data show CDR1 as SGHRS and CDR2 as YFSETQ. This sample's time point: pretreatment peripheral blood. The method was immunoSEQ multiplex PCR; TCRdb's version includes in-frame clones alone and lacks a portion of them. This table has about 95,000 clones, over 75% appearing once. This clone came up once. The sequence was obtained from a man aged 55 to 70 with urothelial cancer. This specimen was PBMCs, taken around atezolizumab (anti-PD-L1) treatment. The chain joins TRBV5-1 to TRBJ1-5, with D maybe TRBD1 (6 bases). This CDR3 reads CASSLEGGVGQPQHF. Here the CDR3 DNA reads TGCGCCAGCAGCTTGGAGGGGGGGGTGGGGCAGCCCCAGCATTTT.